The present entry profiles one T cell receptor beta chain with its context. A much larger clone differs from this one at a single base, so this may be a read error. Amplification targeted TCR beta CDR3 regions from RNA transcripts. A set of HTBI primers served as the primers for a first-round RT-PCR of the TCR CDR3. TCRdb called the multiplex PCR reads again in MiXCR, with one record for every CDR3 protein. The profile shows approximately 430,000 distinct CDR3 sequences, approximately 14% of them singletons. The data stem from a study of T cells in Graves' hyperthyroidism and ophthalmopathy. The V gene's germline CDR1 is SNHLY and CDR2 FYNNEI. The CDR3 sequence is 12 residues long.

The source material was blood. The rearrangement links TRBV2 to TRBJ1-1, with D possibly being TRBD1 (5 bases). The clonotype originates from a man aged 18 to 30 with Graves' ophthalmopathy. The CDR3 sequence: CSSKGSATEAFF. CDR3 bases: TGTTCCAGCAAGGGGTCGGCCACTGAAGCTTTCTTT.